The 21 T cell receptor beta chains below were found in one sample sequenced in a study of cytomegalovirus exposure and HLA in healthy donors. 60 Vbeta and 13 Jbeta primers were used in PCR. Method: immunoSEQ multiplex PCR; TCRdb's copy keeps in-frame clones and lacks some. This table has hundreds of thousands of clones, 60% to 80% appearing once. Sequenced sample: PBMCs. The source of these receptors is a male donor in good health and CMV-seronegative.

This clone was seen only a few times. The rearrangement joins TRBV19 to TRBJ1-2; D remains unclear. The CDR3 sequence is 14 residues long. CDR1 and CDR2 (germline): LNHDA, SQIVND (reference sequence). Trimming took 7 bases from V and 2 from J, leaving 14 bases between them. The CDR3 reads CASNSPRRNYGYTF. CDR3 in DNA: TGTGCCAGTAATTCCCCCAGGAGGAACTATGGCTACACCTTC.

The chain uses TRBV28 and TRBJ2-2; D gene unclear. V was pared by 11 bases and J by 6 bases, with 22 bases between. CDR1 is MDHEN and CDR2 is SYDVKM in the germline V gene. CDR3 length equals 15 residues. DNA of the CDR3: TGTGCCGCACAAGATGCTAGAAAACGACCCGGGGAGCTGTTTTTT. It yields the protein CAAQDARKRPGELFF.

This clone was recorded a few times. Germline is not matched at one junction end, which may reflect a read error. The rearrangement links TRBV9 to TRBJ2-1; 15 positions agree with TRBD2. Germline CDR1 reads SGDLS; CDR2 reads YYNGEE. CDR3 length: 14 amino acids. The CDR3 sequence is CASSLRTSGRERFF. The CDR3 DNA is TGTGCCAGCAGCCTTAGGACTAGCGGGAGGGAGCGGTTCTTC.

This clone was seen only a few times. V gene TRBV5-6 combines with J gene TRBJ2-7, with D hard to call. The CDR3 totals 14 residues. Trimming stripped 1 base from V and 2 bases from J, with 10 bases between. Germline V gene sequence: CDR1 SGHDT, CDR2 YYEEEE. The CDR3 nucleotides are TGTGCCAGCAGCTTGCCACAGTCTACCTACGAGCAGTACTTC. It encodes CASSLPQSTYEQYF.

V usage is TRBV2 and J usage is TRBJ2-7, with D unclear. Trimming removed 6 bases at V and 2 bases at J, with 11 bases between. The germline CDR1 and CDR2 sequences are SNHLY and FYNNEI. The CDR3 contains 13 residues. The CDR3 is CASSGNQPYEQYF. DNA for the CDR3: TGTGCCAGCAGCGGTAACCAACCCTACGAGCAGTACTTC.

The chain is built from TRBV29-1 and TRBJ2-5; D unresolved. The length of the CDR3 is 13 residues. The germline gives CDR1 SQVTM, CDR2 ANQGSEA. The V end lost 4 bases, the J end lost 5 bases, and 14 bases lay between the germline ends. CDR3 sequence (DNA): TGCAGCGTTGTCCTCGCAATGACTGAGACCCAGTACTTC. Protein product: CSVVLAMTETQYF.

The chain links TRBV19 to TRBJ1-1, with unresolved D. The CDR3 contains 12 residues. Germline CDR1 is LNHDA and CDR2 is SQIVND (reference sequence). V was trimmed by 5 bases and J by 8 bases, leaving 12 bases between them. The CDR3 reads CASSFARSEAFF. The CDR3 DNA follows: TGTGCCAGTAGTTTTGCCAGGTCCGAAGCTTTCTTT.

DNA for the CDR3: TGTGCCATCAGTGAGTCAGGGGGGGGAACCTACAATGAGCAGTTCTTC. Protein: CAISESGGGTYNEQFF. This sequence joins TRBV10-3 and TRBJ2-1; D may be TRBD2 (7 bases). This CDR3 is built from 16 residues. V was clipped by 0 bases and J by 2 bases, with 11 bases between them. The germline gives CDR1 ENHRY, CDR2 SYGVKD.

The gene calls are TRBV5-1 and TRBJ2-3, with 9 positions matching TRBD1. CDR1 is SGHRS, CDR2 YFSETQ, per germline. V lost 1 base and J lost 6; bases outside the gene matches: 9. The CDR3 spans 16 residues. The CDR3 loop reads CASSLQGQGPKDTQYF. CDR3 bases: TGCGCCAGCAGCTTGCAGGGACAGGGACCCAAGGATACGCAGTATTTT.

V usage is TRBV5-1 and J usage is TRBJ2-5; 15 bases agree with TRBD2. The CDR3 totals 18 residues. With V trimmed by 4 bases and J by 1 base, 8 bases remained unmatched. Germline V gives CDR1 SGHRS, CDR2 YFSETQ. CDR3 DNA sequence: TGCGCCAGCAGCATGGGGACTAGCGGGGGGCAAAGCCAAGAGACCCAGTACTTC. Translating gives CASSMGTSGGQSQETQYF.

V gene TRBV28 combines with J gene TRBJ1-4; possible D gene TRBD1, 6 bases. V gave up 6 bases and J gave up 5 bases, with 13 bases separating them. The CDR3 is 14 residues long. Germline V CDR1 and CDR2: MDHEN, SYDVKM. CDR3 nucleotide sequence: TGTGCCAGCAGCCAAGGACAGCCCAATGAAAAACTGTTTTTT. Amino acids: CASSQGQPNEKLFF. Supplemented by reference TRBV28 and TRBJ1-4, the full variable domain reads DVKVTQSSRYLVKRTGEKVFLECVQDMDHENMFWYRQDPGLGLRLIYFSYDVKMKEKGDIPEGYSVSREKKERFSLILESASTNQTSMYLCASSQGQPNEKLFFGSGTQLSVL.

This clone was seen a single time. Here the CDR3 reads CAISVGRAETQYF. In DNA form, the CDR3 reads TGTGCCATCAGTGTAGGGAGGGCGGAGACCCAGTACTTC. The V call is TRBV10-3, the J call TRBJ2-5; TRBD2 aligns across 7 bases. CDR1 ENHRY and CDR2 SYGVKD come from the germline V gene. V lost 4 bases to trimming and J lost 5 bases; unmatched junction nucleotides: 4. The CDR3 covers 13 residues.

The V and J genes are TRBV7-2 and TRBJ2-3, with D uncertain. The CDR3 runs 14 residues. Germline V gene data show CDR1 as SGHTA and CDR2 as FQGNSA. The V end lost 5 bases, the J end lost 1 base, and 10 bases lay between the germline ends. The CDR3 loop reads CASSAITRTDTQYF. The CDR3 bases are TGTGCCAGCAGCGCTATCACCCGCACAGATACGCAGTATTTT.

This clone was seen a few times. The chain's CDR3 is CASSHSGGNTEAFF. Written as DNA, the CDR3 is TGCGCCAGCAGCCATTCAGGGGGGAACACTGAAGCTTTCTTT. The rearrangement uses TRBV4-1 and TRBJ1-1; TRBD1 agrees at 7 bases. Losses at the gene ends were 3 bases for V and 1 base for J; bases not matched to a gene: 2. The CDR3 runs 14 residues. Per the germline V gene, CDR1 is MGHRA and CDR2 is YSYEKL.

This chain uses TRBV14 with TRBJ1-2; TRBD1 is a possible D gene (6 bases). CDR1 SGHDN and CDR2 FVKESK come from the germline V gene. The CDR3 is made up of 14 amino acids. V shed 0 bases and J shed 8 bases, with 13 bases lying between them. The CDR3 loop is CASSQDRRGKGYTF. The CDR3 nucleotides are TGTGCCAGCAGCCAAGATCGAAGGGGGAAAGGCTACACCTTC.

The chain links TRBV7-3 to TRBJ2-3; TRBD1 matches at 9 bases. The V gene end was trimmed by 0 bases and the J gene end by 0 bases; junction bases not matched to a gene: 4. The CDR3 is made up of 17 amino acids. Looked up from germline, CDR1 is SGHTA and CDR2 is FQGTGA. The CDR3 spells CASSLTGTGHSTDTQYF. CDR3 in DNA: TGTGCCAGCAGCTTAACGGGGACAGGGCATAGCACAGATACGCAGTATTTT.

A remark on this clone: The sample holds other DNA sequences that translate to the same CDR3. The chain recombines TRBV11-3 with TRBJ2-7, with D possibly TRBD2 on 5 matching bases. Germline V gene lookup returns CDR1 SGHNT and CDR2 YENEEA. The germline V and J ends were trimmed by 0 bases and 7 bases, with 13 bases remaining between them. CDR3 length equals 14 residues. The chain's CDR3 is CASSLEGGEREQYF. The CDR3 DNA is TGTGCCAGCAGCTTAGAGGGTGGGGAGCGGGAGCAGTACTTC.

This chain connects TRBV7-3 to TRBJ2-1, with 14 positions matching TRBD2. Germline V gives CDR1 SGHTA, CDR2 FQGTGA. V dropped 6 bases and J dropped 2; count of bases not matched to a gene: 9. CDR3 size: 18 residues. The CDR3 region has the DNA TGTGCCAGCAGTGGACTAGCGGGAGGCCGTCTCGCCTACAATGAGCAGTTCTTC. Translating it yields CASSGLAGGRLAYNEQFF.

The CDR3 is CASSQFRTGQASDTQYF. The CDR3 DNA follows: TGTGCCAGCTCACAATTTCGCACGGGACAGGCGTCGGATACGCAGTATTTT. The chain uses TRBV28 and TRBJ2-3; 8 bases match TRBD1. The J segment lost 6 bases and the V segment lost 8 bases, leaving 19 bases of the junction unmatched. Per germline, CDR1 MDHEN and CDR2 SYDVKM. The CDR3 covers 17 residues.

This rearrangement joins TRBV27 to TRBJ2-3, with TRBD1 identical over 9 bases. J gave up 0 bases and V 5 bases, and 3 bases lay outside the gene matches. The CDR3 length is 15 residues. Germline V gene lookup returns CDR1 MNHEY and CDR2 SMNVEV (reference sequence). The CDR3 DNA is TGTGCCAGCAGTCCAGGGACAGGGAGCACAGATACGCAGTATTTT. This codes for CASSPGTGSTDTQYF.

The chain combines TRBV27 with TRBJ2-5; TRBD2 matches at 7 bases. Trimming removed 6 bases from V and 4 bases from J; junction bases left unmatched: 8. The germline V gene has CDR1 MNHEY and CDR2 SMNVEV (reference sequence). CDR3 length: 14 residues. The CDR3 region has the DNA TGTGCCAGCAGGGGCCCGGGACTAAGAGAGACCCAGTACTTC. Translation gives CASRGPGLRETQYF.